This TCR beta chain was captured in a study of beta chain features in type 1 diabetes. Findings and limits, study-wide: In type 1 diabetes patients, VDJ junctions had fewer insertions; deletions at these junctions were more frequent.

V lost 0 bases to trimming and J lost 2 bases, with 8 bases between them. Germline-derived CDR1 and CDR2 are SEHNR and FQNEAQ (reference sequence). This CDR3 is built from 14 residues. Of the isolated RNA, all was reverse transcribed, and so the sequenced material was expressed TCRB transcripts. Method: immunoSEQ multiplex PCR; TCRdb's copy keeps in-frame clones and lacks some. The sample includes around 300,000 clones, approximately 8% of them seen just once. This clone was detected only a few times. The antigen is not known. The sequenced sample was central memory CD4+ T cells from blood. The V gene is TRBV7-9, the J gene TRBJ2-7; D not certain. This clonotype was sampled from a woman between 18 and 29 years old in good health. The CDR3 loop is CASSLAGGAYEQYF. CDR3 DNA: TGTGCCAGCAGCTTAGCGGGTGGGGCCTACGAGCAGTACTTC.